Here is one T cell receptor (beta chain) with its context. Participants reported their clinical history, and cohort assignment relied on those reports. The sample comes from a study of blood T cell repertoires in COVID-19. Study-level background: The analysed material was cDNA or gDNA that came from T cells, B-cell-depleted T cells, or PBMCs.

Only in-frame clones appear in the TCRdb table, and some are missing; sequencing was by immunoSEQ multiplex PCR. This sample carries almost 250,000 clones, 80% to 90% of them seen once, and the ten largest clones take roughly 3.7%. After removal of 4 bases from V and 5 bases from J, the junction contained 8 bases not matched to a gene. Germline lookup yields CDR1 SGHNT and CDR2 YYREEE (reference sequence). CDR3 length: 14 residues. This TCR derives from a woman aged 25 to 39 who had recovered from COVID-19. J is TRBJ1-1 and V is TRBV5-4; 7 bases agree with TRBD1. Material: PBMCs or T cells enriched from blood (not recorded which). The CDR3 region has the DNA TGTGCCAGCAGCGAGATGACAGGGAGAACTGAAGCTTTCTTT. This sequence encodes CASSEMTGRTEAFF.